Following are 7 T cell receptor beta chains from one sample sequenced in a study of shared clonotypes between healthy human individuals. Sequencing was performed with immunoSEQ multiplex PCR; in TCRdb, only in-frame clones are kept and a portion is missing. The repertoire holds about 1 million clones, with about three quarters as singletons. The sequenced sample consisted of memory CD4+ T cells sorted from blood. Subset of the sample: CD45RA-negative fraction. The receptors shown here come from a man aged 18 to 35 in good health.

The chain couples TRBV4-1 to TRBJ1-2, with 9 bases matching TRBD1. The CDR3 is made up of 15 amino acids. Germline V gives CDR1 MGHRA, CDR2 YSYEKL. The junction had 11 bases not matched to a gene; V was cut back by 4 bases and J by 8 bases. The CDR3 sequence: CASSREQQGAGGYTF. The DNA for the CDR3 is TGCGCCAGCAGCCGAGAACAACAGGGGGCAGGGGGCTACACCTTC.

The V gene is TRBV4-3, the J gene TRBJ1-2, with D unresolved. The germline CDR1 and CDR2 sequences are LGHNA and YSLEER. V dropped 0 bases and J dropped 3 bases, with 11 bases sitting between them. This CDR3 comprises 15 residues. CDR3 sequence reads: CASSQDRNSYYGYTF. The CDR3 DNA is TGCGCCAGCAGCCAAGATAGGAACAGTTACTATGGCTACACCTTC.

Details on this clone: A far larger clone is a single base away, which makes a read error likely. The identical CDR3 is also encoded by other nucleotide sequences in the sample. The rearrangement joins TRBV7-9 to TRBJ2-3; D call uncertain. The CDR3 sequence is 11 residues long. The germline gives CDR1 SEHNR, CDR2 FQNEAQ (reference sequence). V shed 3 bases and J shed 4 bases, with 2 bases lying between them. The CDR3 loop is CASSFSDTQYF. Written as DNA, the CDR3 is TGTGCCAGCAGCTTTTCAGATACGCAGTATTTT.

The J gene is TRBJ2-2, the V gene TRBV5-8; weak D call: TRBD2 (6 bases). Germline loops: CDR1 SGHTS, CDR2 YDEGEE. Between the trimmed V and J ends, which lost 4 bases and 7 bases, there was a span of 14 bases. This CDR3 spans 14 amino acids. Here the CDR3 reads CASSKGLAGGELFF. DNA of the CDR3: TGTGCCAGCAGCAAGGGACTTGCCGGCGGGGAGCTGTTTTTT.

This clone has more than one count but fewer than ten. The rearrangement uses TRBV18 and TRBJ1-5; D might be TRBD1 (5 bases). The CDR3 contains 15 residues. Looked up from germline, CDR1 is KGHSH and CDR2 is LQKENI. V lost 3 bases, J lost 3 bases, and 12 bases lay in between. CDR3 nucleotides: TGTGCCAGCTCACCGGGGACCCAGAACAATCAGCCCCAGCATTTT. Its translation: CASSPGTQNNQPQHF.

The V and J genes are TRBV5-1 and TRBJ2-7, with TRBD1 matching over 10 bases. This CDR3 region has 15 residues. The junction had 6 bases not matched to a gene; V was cut back by 3 bases and J by 3 bases. The germline gives CDR1 SGHRS, CDR2 YFSETQ. The CDR3 DNA reads as TGCGCCAGCAGCTCTTCCGGGACAGGGGACTACGAGCAGTACTTC. It is translated as CASSSSGTGDYEQYF.

This rearrangement joins TRBV4-2 to TRBJ2-3; D gene unclear. The length of the CDR3 is 13 residues. Germline V gives CDR1 LGHNA, CDR2 YNFKEQ. V was pared by 3 bases and J by 4 bases, with 8 bases between. In nucleotides, the CDR3 is TGTGCCAGCAGCCAGAGCGACGCAGATACGCAGTATTTT. This encodes CASSQSDADTQYF.